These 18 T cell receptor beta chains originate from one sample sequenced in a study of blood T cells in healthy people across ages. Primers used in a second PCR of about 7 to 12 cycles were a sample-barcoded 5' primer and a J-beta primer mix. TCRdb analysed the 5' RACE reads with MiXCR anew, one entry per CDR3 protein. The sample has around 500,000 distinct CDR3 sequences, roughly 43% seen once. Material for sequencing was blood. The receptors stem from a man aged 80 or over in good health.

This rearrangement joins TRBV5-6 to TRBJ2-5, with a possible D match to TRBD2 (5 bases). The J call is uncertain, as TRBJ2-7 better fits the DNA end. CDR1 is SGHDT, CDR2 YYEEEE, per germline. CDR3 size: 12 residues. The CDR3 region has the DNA TGTGCCAGCAGCCGGGGATTTCCCGAGCAGTACTTC. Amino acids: CASSRGFPEQYF.

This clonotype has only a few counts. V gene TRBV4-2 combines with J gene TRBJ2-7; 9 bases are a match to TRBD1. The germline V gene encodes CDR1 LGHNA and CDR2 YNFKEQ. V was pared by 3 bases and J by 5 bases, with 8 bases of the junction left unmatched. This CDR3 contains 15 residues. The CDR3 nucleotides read TGTGCCAGCAGCCATTATCCCGGGACAGGGAACGAGCAGTACTTC. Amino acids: CASSHYPGTGNEQYF.

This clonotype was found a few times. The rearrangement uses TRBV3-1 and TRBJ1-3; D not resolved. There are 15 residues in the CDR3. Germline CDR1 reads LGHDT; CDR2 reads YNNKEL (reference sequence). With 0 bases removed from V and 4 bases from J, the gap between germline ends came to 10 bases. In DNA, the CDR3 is TGTGCCAGCAGCCAAGATAATAATTCCGGAAACACCATATATTTT. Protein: CASSQDNNSGNTIYF.

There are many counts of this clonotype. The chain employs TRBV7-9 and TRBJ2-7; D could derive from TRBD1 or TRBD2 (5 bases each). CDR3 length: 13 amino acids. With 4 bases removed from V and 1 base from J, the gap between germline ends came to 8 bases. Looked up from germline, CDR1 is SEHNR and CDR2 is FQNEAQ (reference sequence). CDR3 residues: CASSSRGSYEQYF. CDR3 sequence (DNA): TGTGCCAGCAGCTCGAGGGGATCCTACGAGCAGTACTTC. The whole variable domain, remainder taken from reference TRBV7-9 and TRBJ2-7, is DTGVSQNPRHKITKRGQNVTFRCDPISEHNRLYWYRQTLGQGPEFLTYFQNEAQLEKSRLLSDRFSAERPKGSFSTLEIQRTEQGDSAMYLCASSSRGSYEQYFGPGTRLTVT.

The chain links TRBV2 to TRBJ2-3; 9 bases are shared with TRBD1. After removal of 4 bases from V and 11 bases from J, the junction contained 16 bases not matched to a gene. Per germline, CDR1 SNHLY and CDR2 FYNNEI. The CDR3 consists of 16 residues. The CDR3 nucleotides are TGTGCCAGCAGTGGGGGACAGGGAGAAGGCCAGAGGGAGCAGTATTTT. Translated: CASSGGQGEGQREQYF.

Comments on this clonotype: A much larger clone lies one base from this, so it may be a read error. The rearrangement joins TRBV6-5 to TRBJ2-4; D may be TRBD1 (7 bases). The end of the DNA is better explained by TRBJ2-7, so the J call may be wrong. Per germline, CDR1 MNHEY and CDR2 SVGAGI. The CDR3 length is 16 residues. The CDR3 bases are TGTGCCAGCAGTTACTCGGCGGCAGGGGGGACCAACGAGCAGTACTTC. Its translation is CASSYSAAGGTNEQYF.

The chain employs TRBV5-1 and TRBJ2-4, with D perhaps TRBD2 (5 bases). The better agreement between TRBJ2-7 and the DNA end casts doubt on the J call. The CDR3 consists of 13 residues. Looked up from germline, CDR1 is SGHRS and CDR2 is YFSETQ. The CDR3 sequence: CASSSREVNEQYF. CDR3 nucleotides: TGCGCCAGCAGCTCCCGGGAAGTTAACGAGCAGTACTTC.

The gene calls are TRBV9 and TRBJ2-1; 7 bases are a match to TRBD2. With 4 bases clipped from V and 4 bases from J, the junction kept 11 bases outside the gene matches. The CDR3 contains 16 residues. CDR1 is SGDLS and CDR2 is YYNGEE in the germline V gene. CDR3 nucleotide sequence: TGTGCCAGCAGCCCCCCGTCTAGCGGCCATTACAATGAGCAGTTCTTC. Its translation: CASSPPSSGHYNEQFF. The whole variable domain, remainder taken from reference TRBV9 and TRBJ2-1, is DSGVTQTPKHLITATGQRVTLRCSPRSGDLSVYWYQQSLDQGLQFLIQYYNGEERAKGNILERFSAQQFPDLHSELNLSSLELGDSALYFCASSPPSSGHYNEQFFGPGTRLTVL.

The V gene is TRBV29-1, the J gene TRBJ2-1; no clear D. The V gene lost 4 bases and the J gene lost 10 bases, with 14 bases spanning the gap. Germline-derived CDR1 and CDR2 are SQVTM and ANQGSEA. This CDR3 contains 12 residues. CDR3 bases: TGCAGCGTTGGGGAAGTCCGAGAGGAGCAGTTCTTC. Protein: CSVGEVREEQFF.

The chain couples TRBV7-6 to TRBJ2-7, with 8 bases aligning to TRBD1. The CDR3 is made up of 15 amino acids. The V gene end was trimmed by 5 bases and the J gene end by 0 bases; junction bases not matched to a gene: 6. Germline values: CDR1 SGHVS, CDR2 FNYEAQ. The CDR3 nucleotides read TGTGCCAGCAGCGGGACAGGACGATACTCCTACGAGCAGTACTTC. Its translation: CASSGTGRYSYEQYF.

This CDR3 reads CASNLEVTDTQYF. The CDR3 DNA follows: TGTGCCAGCAACCTTGAAGTCACAGATACGCAGTATTTT. V usage is TRBV2 and J usage is TRBJ2-3, with D unresolved. This CDR3 is built from 13 residues. Germline V gene lookup returns CDR1 SNHLY and CDR2 FYNNEI. V lost 7 bases, J lost 2 bases, and 10 bases lay in between.

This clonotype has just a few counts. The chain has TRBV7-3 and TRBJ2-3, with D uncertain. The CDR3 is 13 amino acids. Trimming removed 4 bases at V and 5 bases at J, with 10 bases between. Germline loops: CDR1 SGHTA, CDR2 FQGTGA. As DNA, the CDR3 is TGTGCCAGCAGCTCGAGGTCGAGAGATACGCAGTATTTT. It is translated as CASSSRSRDTQYF.

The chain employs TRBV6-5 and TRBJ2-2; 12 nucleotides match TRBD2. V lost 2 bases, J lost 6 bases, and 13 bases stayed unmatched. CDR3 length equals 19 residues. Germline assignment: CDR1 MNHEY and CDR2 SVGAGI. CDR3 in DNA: TGTGCCAGCAGTTACGAGCACCCAACTAGCGGGAGGAGGGCCGGGGAGCTGTTTTTT. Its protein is CASSYEHPTSGRRAGELFF.

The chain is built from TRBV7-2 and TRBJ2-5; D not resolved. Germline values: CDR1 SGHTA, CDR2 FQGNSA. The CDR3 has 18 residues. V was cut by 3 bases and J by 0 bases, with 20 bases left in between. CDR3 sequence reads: CASSFLYGRSSYQETQYF. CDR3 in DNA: TGTGCCAGCAGCTTCTTGTACGGCAGGTCGTCATACCAAGAGACCCAGTACTTC.

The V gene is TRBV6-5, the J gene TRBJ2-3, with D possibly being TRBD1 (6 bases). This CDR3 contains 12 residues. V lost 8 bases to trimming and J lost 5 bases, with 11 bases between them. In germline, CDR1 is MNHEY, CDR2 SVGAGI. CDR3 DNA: TGTGCCAGCGCATCCAGGGGAGATACGCAGTATTTT. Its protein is CASASRGDTQYF.

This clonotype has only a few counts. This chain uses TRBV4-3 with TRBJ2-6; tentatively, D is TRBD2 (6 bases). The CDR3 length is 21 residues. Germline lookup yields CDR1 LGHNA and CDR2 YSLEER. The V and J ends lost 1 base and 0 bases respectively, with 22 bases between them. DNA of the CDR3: TGCGCCAGCAGCCAAGCCCCTATAGGGAGGAGGACCCGCTCTGGGGCCAACGTCCTGACTTTC. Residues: CASSQAPIGRRTRSGANVLTF.

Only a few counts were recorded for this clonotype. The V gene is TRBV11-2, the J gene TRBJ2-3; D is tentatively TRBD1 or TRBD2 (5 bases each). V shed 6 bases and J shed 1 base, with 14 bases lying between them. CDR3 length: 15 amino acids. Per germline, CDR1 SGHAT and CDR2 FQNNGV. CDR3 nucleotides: TGTGCCAGCAGGTGGCCCGGGGCCCGCACAGATACGCAGTATTTT. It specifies CASRWPGARTDTQYF.

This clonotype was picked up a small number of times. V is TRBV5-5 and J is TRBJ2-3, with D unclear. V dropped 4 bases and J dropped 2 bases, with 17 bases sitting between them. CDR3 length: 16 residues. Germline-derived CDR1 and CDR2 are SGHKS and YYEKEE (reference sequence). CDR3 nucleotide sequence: TGTGCCAGCAGCACATTACCGGACGGATACACAGATACGCAGTATTTT. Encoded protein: CASSTLPDGYTDTQYF.